Listed here are 5 T cell receptor beta chains from one sample, sequenced in a study of cytomegalovirus exposure and HLA in healthy donors (dated by TCRdb to 2017 to 2019). Libraries were made using the immunoSEQ multiplex PCR assay. For the multiplex PCR, a mixture combining 60 forward primers for TCR Vbeta segments and 13 reverse primers for TCR Jbeta segments was used. The source is immuneACCESS, and TCRdb retained only in-frame sequences with V and J called. Part of the clones is not carried over; for the studies checked, unresolved V genes explain less than half of this, and the remainder is unexplained. This sample gives about 65,000 clones in total; around 73% of them show up just once. The ten biggest clones cover 3% of the sample. Sequencing input: PBMCs. These receptors all come from a girl under 18 in good health and CMV-seropositive.

This clone was seen more than once but under ten times. This rearrangement joins TRBV2 to TRBJ1-1; 7 nucleotides agree with TRBD1. Germline lookup yields CDR1 SNHLY and CDR2 FYNNEI. Germline trimming cut 3 bases from V and 0 bases from J; bases unmatched to any gene: 4. This CDR3 region has 15 residues. The CDR3 loop reads CASSDQGGLNTEAFF. CDR3 nucleotide sequence: TGTGCCAGCAGTGACCAGGGGGGATTGAACACTGAAGCTTTCTTT.

The chain recombines TRBV6-1 with TRBJ2-4, with 9 bases fitting TRBD1. The CDR3 totals 15 residues. J lost 9 bases, V lost 3 bases, and 9 bases had no gene match. Germline V gene lookup returns CDR1 MNHNS and CDR2 SASEGT. This chain's CDR3 is CASSDPGQGSAIQYF. Here the CDR3 DNA reads TGTGCCAGCAGTGACCCGGGACAGGGATCGGCCATTCAGTACTTC.

The genes are TRBV11-3 and TRBJ2-2; D may be TRBD2 (5 bases). The CDR3 sequence is 13 residues long. Trimming removed 3 bases at V and 7 bases at J, with 9 bases between. CDR1 and CDR2 (germline): SGHNT, YENEEA. CDR3 in DNA: TGTGCCAGCAGCTTTGACGGGAACGGGGAGCTGTTTTTT. Translation: CASSFDGNGELFF.

The chain employs TRBV7-2 and TRBJ2-5; 7 nucleotides line up with TRBD1. V gave up 3 bases and J gave up 5 bases; unmatched junction bases: 15. CDR1 is SGHTA, CDR2 FQGNSA, per germline. The CDR3 totals 17 residues. The CDR3 DNA reads as TGTGCCAGCAGCTTGGGAGACAGGGCGCCCAGCCCCGAGACCCAGTACTTC. As protein: CASSLGDRAPSPETQYF. Full variable domain (missing parts from reference TRBV7-2 and TRBJ2-5): GAGVSQSPSNKVTEKGKDVELRCDPISGHTALYWYRQSLGQGLEFLIYFQGNSAPDKSGLPSDRFSAERTGGSVSTLTIQRTQQEDSAVYLCASSLGDRAPSPETQYFGPGTRLLVL.

This sequence joins TRBV30 and TRBJ2-3; no reliable D call. This CDR3 region has 10 residues. Germline CDR1 GTSNPN, CDR2 SVGIG (reference sequence). The V gene lost 5 bases and the J gene lost 8 bases, with 8 bases spanning the gap. The CDR3 protein is CAWGVGTQYF. The CDR3 coding sequence is TGTGCCTGGGGAGTGGGTACGCAGTATTTT.